Here is one T cell receptor (beta chain) with its context. Its antigen is not identified. These data belong to a study of cytomegalovirus exposure and HLA in healthy donors. Findings and limits, study-wide: In presence/absence analyses, roughly uniform sequencing depth across donors was assumed. For TCR beta chains, V- and J-gene trimming was later linked to a missense DCLRE1C variant.

V was pared by 6 bases and J by 3 bases, with 3 bases of the junction left unmatched. The length of the CDR3 is 14 residues. The germline V gene has CDR1 SNHLY and CDR2 FYNNEI. 60 Vbeta and 13 Jbeta primers were used in PCR. Sequenced by immunoSEQ multiplex PCR; TCRdb stores in-frame clones only, minus some. The sample's table shows under 200,000 clones. This chain uses TRBV2 with TRBJ1-2; 11 positions match TRBD1. Source material: PBMCs. The sequence was obtained from a man aged 30-40 years in good health and CMV-seronegative. This CDR3 reads CASRGTGGDYGYTF. The CDR3 DNA sequence: TGTGCCAGCAGGGGGACAGGGGGAGACTATGGCTACACCTTC.